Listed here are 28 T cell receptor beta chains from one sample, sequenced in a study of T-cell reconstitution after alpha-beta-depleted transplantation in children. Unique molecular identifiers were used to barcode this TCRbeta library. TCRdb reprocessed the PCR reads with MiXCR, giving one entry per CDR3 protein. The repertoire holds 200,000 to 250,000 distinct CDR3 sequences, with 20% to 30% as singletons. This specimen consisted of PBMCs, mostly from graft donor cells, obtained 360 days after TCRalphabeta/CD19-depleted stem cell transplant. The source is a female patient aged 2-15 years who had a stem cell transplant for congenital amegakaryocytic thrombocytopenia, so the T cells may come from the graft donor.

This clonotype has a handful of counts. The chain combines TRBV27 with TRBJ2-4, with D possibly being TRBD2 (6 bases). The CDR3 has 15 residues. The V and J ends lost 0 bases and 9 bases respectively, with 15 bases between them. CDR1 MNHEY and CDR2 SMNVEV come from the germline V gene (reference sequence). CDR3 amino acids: CASSLSGSLRGIQYF. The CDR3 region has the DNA TGTGCCAGCAGTTTATCCGGATCTCTGCGGGGCATTCAGTACTTC.

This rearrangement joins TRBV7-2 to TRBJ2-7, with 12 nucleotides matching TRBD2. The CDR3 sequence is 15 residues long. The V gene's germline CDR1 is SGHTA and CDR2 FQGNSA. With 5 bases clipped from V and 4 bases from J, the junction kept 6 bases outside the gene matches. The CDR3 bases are TGTGCCAGCAGCACGACTAGCGGGAGAGTGTACGAGCAGTACTTC. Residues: CASSTTSGRVYEQYF.

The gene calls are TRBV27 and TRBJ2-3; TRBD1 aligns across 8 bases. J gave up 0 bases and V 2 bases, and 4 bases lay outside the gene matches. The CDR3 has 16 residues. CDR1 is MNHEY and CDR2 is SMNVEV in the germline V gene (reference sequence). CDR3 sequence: CASSLQGARSTDTQYF. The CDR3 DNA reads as TGTGCCAGCAGTTTACAGGGGGCGCGTAGCACAGATACGCAGTATTTT.

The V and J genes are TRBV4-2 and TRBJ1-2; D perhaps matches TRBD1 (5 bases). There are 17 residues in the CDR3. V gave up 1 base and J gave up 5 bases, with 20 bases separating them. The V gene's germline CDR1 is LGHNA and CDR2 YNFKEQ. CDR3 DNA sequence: TGTGCCAGCAGCCAAGTCGGAGGGGTCGCAGGGAAGTATGGCTACACCTTC. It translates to CASSQVGGVAGKYGYTF.

The CDR3 DNA reads TGTGCCAGCAGTGAAATGACAGCTAATTCACCCCTCCACTTT. Translating it yields CASSEMTANSPLHF. The chain recombines TRBV6-1 with TRBJ1-6; maybe TRBD1 (5 bases). Germline V gives CDR1 MNHNS, CDR2 SASEGT. This CDR3 contains 14 residues. V was clipped by 2 bases and J by 6 bases, with 8 bases between them.

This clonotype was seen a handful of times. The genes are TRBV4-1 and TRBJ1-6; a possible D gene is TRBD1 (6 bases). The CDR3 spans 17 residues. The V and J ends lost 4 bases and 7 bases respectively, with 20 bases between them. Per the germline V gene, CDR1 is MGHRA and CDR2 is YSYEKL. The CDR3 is CASSRTGLSGSNSPLHF. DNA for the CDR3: TGCGCCAGCAGCCGTACAGGGCTCTCGGGATCGAATTCACCCCTCCACTTT.

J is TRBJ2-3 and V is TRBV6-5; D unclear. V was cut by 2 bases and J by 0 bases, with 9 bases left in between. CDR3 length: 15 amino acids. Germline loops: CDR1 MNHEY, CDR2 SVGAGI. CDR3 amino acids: CASSYPVGSTDTQYF. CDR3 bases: TGTGCCAGCAGTTACCCTGTTGGCAGCACAGATACGCAGTATTTT.

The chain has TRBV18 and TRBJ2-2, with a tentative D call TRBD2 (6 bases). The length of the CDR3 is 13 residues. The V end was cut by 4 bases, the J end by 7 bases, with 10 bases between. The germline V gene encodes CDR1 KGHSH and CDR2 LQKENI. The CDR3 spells CASSLAAHGELFF. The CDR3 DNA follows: TGTGCCAGCTCACTAGCGGCCCACGGGGAGCTGTTTTTT.

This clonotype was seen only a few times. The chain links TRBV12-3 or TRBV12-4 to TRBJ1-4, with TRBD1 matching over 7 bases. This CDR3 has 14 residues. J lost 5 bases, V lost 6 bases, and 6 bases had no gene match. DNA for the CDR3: TGTGCCAGCAGACGAAGGGGGCTAAATGAAAAACTGTTTTTT. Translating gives CASRRRGLNEKLFF.

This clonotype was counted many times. The chain's CDR3 is CSVGLAGSQETQYF. In DNA form, the CDR3 reads TGCAGCGTTGGATTAGCGGGCTCCCAAGAGACCCAGTACTTC. This rearrangement joins TRBV29-1 to TRBJ2-5, with 7 bases matching TRBD2. CDR1 is SQVTM, CDR2 ANQGSEA, per germline. There are 14 residues in the CDR3. V lost 4 bases to trimming and J lost 1 base; unmatched junction nucleotides: 6.

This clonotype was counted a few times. This CDR3 is CASSQDPGDTGELFF. CDR3 nucleotide sequence: TGTGCCAGCAGCCAAGACCCCGGGGACACCGGGGAGCTGTTTTTT. This sequence joins TRBV3-1 and TRBJ2-2, with D possibly being TRBD2 (5 bases). The CDR3 has 15 residues. Trimming stripped 0 bases from V and 3 bases from J, with 8 bases between. The germline V gene has CDR1 LGHDT and CDR2 YNNKEL (reference sequence).

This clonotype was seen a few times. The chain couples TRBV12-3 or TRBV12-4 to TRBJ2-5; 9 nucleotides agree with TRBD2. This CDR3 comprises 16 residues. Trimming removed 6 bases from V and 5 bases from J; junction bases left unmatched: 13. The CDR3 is CASSPRLAGAIETQYF. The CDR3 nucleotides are TGTGCCAGCAGCCCAAGGTTAGCGGGGGCCATCGAGACCCAGTACTTC.

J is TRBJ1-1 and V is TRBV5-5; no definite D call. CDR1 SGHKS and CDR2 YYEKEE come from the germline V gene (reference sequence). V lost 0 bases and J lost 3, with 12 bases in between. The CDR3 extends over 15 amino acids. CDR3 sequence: CASSLAGSLYTEAFF. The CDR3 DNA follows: TGTGCCAGCAGCTTGGCTGGTAGCCTATACACTGAAGCTTTCTTT.

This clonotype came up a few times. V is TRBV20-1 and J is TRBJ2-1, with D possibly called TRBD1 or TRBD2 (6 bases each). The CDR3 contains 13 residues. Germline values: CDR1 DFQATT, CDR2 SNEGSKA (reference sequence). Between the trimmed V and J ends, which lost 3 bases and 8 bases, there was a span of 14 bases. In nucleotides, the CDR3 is TGCAGTGCTAGGGATCCCGGGGGCTATGAGCAGTTCTTC. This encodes CSARDPGGYEQFF.

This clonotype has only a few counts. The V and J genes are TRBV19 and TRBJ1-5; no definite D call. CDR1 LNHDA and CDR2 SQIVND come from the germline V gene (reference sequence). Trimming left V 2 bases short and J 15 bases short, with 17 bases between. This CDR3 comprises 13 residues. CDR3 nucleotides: TGTGCCAGTAGTATAAACATCCGTGCAGTAGGGCATTTT. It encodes CASSINIRAVGHF. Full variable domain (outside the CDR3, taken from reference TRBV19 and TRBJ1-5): DGGITQSPKYLFRKEGQNVTLSCEQNLNHDAMYWYRQDPGQGLRLIYYSQIVNDFQKGDIAEGYSVSREKKESFPLTVTSAQKNPTAFYLCASSINIRAVGHFGDGTRLSIL.

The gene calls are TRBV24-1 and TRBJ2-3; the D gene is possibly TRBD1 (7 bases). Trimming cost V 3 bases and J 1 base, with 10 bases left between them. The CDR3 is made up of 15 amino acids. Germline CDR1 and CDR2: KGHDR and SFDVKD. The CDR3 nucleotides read TGTGCCACCAGTGATGGCGGGACAGGCACAGATACGCAGTATTTT. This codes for CATSDGGTGTDTQYF.

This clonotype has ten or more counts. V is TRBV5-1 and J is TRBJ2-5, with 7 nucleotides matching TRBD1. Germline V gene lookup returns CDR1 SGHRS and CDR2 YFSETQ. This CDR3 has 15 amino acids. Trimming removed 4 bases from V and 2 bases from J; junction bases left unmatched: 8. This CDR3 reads CASSRLDRVQETQYF. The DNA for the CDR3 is TGCGCCAGCAGCCGTCTAGACAGGGTACAAGAGACCCAGTACTTC. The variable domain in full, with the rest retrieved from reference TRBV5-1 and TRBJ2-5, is KAGVTQTPRYLIKTRGQQVTLSCSPISGHRSVSWYQQTPGQGLQFLFEYFSETQRNKGNFPGRFSGRQFSNSRSEMNVSTLELGDSALYLCASSRLDRVQETQYFGPGTRLLVL.

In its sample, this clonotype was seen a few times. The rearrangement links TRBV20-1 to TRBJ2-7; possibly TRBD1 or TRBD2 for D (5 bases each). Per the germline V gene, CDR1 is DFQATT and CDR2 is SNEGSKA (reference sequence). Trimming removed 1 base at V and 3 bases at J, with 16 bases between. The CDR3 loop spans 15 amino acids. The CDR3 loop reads CSARVPPERGYEQYF. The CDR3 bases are TGCAGTGCTAGAGTTCCCCCCGAGAGGGGCTACGAGCAGTACTTC.

The CDR3 region is CASSRELAGGSNEQFF. The DNA of the CDR3 is TGTGCCAGCTCACGCGAACTAGCGGGAGGTTCCAATGAGCAGTTCTTC. The chain is built from TRBV18 and TRBJ2-1; 12 bases are shared with TRBD2. The length of the CDR3 is 16 residues. V shed 4 bases, J shed 6 bases, and the junction held 7 bases outside the gene matches. Germline loops: CDR1 KGHSH, CDR2 LQKENI.

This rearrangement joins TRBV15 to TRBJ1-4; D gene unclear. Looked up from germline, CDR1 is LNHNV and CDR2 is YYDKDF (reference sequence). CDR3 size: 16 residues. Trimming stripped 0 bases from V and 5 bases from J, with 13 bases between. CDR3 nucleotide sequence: TGTGCCACCAGCAGAGATTATAAGGGAATAAATGAAAAACTGTTTTTT. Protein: CATSRDYKGINEKLFF. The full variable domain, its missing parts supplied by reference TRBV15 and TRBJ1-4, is DAMVIQNPRYQVTQFGKPVTLSCSQTLNHNVMYWYQQKSSQAPKLLFHYYDKDFNNEADTPDNFQSRRPNTSFCFLDIRSPGLGDTAMYLCATSRDYKGINEKLFFGSGTQLSVL.

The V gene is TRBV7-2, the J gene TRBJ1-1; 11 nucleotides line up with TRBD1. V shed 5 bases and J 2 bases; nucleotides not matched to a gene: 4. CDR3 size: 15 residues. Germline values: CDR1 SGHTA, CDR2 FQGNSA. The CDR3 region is CASSPRTGGNTEAFF. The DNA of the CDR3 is TGTGCCAGCAGCCCTAGGACAGGGGGCAACACTGAAGCTTTCTTT.

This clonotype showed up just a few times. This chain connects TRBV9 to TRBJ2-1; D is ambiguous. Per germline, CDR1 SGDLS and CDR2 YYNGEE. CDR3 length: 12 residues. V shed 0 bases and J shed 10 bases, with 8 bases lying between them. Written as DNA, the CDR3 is TGTGCCAGCAGCGTAGGAGTAGGCGAGCAGTTCTTC. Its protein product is CASSVGVGEQFF.

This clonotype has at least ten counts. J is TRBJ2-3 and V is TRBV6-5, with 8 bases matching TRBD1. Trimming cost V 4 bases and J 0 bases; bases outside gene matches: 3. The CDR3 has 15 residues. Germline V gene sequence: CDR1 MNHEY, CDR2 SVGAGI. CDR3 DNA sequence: TGTGCCAGCAGTTTCCGGGACAGGAGCACAGATACGCAGTATTTT. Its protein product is CASSFRDRSTDTQYF.

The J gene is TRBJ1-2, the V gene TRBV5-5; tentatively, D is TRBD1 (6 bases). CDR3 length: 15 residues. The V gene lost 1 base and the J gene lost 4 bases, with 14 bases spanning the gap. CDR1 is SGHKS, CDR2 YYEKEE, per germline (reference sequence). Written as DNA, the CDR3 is TGTGCCAGCAGCTTGTTGAAGGGGGGGATCTATGGCTACACCTTC. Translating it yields CASSLLKGGIYGYTF.

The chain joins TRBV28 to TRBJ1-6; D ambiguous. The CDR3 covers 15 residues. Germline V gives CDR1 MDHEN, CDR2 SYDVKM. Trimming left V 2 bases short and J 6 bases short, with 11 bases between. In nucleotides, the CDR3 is TGTGCCAGCAGTTTACCGGGCCCAATTAATTCACCCCTCCACTTT. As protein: CASSLPGPINSPLHF.

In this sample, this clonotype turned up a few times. CDR3 loop: CASSLHPGQGYEQYF. CDR3 in DNA: TGTGCCAGCAGTCTCCACCCAGGACAGGGCTACGAGCAGTACTTC. The chain joins TRBV6-1 to TRBJ2-7, with 8 bases lining up with TRBD1. The V gene end was trimmed by 5 bases and the J gene end by 3 bases; junction bases not matched to a gene: 9. CDR1 is MNHNS and CDR2 is SASEGT in the germline V gene. This CDR3 is 15 amino acids long.

The CDR3: CATSSPQGQGDTEAFF. CDR3 bases: TGTGCCACCAGCAGCCCCCAGGGACAGGGAGACACTGAAGCTTTCTTT. The rearrangement joins TRBV15 to TRBJ1-1, with TRBD1 identical over 9 bases. Trimming removed 3 bases from V and 3 bases from J; junction bases left unmatched: 8. CDR1 and CDR2 (germline): LNHNV, YYDKDF (reference sequence). This CDR3 has 16 amino acids.

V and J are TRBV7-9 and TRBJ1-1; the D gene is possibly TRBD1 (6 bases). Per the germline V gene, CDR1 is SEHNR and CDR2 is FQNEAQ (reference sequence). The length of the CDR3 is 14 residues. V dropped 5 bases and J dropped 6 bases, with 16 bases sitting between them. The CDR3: CASSQGHPRPEAFF. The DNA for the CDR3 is TGTGCCAGCAGCCAGGGACATCCCCGCCCTGAAGCTTTCTTT. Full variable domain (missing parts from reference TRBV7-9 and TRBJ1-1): DTGVSQNPRHKITKRGQNVTFRCDPISEHNRLYWYRQTLGQGPEFLTYFQNEAQLEKSRLLSDRFSAERPKGSFSTLEIQRTEQGDSAMYLCASSQGHPRPEAFFGQGTRLTVV.